A single sample is the source of the 9 T cell receptor beta chains below, sequenced in a study of T cell repertoires in ileal Crohn's disease. The method was immunoSEQ multiplex PCR; TCRdb's version includes in-frame clones alone and lacks a portion of them. The data contain roughly 30,000 clones, 80% of them singletons. The sequencing input was ileal tissue. The receptors here all came from an adult with Crohn's disease.

The chain recombines TRBV4-1 with TRBJ1-2; tentatively, D is TRBD1 (6 bases). The CDR3 consists of 14 residues. Germline loops: CDR1 MGHRA, CDR2 YSYEKL. V lost 0 bases to trimming and J lost 4 bases, with 9 bases between them. As DNA, the CDR3 is TGCGCCAGCAGCCAAGATAGGGGGGGCTATGGCTACACCTTC. The encoded protein is CASSQDRGGYGYTF.

This clone was picked up a small number of times. This chain joins TRBV7-6 and TRBJ2-3, with D hard to call. The CDR3 totals 14 residues. Germline assignment: CDR1 SGHVS and CDR2 FNYEAQ. The germline V and J ends were trimmed by 2 bases and 2 bases, with 8 bases remaining between them. In DNA form, the CDR3 reads TGTGCCAGCAGCTTATTAGAGAACACAGATACGCAGTATTTT. This gives the protein CASSLLENTDTQYF.

The genes are TRBV5-1 and TRBJ1-3; D is unclear. The germline CDR1 and CDR2 sequences are SGHRS and YFSETQ. This CDR3 contains 16 residues. V was pared by 0 bases and J by 4 bases, with 14 bases between. In nucleotides, the CDR3 is TGCGCCAGCAGCTTGGCTCCGGCAGGTTACGGAAACACCATATATTTT. Residues: CASSLAPAGYGNTIYF.

This chain joins TRBV5-1 and TRBJ2-4; 8 bases align to TRBD2. CDR1 is SGHRS, CDR2 YFSETQ, per germline. The CDR3 runs to 15 residues. The J segment lost 1 base and the V segment lost 4 bases, leaving 4 bases of the junction unmatched. The CDR3 DNA follows: TGCGCCAGCAGCCTTAGCGGGGCTGCCAAAAACATTCAGTACTTC. It encodes CASSLSGAAKNIQYF.

The rearrangement joins TRBV5-6 to TRBJ2-7; a possible D gene is TRBD1 (6 bases). Germline CDR1 SGHDT, CDR2 YYEEEE. The V end lost 4 bases, the J end lost 0 bases, and 8 bases lay between the germline ends. This CDR3 comprises 13 residues. The DNA for the CDR3 is TGTGCCAGCAGCCGACAGGACTCCTACGAGCAGTACTTC. Translated, it gives CASSRQDSYEQYF.

The chain joins TRBV30 to TRBJ1-3; D is possibly TRBD1 (6 bases). Germline CDR1 reads GTSNPN; CDR2 reads SVGIG (reference sequence). This CDR3 comprises 14 residues. The V end was cut by 5 bases, the J end by 4 bases, with 15 bases between. The CDR3 coding sequence is TGTGCCTGGGACGCTACAGGGCGCGGAAACACCATATATTTT. Protein sequence: CAWDATGRGNTIYF.

The chain has TRBV6-6 and TRBJ2-7; 8 bases fit TRBD2. The ends lost 6 bases at V and 2 bases at J; junction bases unmatched: 9. CDR3 size: 15 residues. Per the germline V gene, CDR1 is MNHNY and CDR2 is SVGAGI (reference sequence). The CDR3 here is CASRNREGGAYEQYF. CDR3 DNA: TGTGCCAGCAGAAACCGGGAGGGAGGGGCCTACGAGCAGTACTTC.

The chain uses TRBV2 and TRBJ1-4, with 10 bases aligning to TRBD1. The V gene end was trimmed by 7 bases and the J gene end by 7 bases; junction bases not matched to a gene: 3. Per the germline V gene, CDR1 is SNHLY and CDR2 is FYNNEI. The CDR3 runs to 13 residues. CDR3 in amino acids: CASTWDRGEKLFF. CDR3 DNA: TGTGCCAGCACGTGGGACAGGGGTGAAAAACTGTTTTTT.

This rearrangement joins TRBV10-3 to TRBJ2-1, with D unresolved. CDR3 length: 13 amino acids. Between the trimmed V and J ends, which lost 11 bases and 7 bases, there was a span of 18 bases. Germline V lookup: CDR1 ENHRY, CDR2 SYGVKD. This CDR3 reads CAVGGLDSNEQFF. DNA of the CDR3: TGTGCCGTCGGTGGGCTCGACTCGAATGAGCAGTTCTTC.